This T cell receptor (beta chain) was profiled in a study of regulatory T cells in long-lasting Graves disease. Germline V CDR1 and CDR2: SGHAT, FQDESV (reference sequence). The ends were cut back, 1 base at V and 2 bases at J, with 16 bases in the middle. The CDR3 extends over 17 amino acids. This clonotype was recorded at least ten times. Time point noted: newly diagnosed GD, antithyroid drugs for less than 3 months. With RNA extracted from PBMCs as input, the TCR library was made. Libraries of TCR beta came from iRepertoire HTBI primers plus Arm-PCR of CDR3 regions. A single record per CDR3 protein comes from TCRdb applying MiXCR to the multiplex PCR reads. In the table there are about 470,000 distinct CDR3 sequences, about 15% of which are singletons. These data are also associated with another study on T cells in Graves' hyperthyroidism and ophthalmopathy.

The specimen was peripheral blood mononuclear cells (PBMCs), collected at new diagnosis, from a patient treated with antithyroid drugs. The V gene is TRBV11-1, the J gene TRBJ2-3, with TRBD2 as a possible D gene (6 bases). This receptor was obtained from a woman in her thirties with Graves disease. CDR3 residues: CASSLGGAGTPTDTQYF. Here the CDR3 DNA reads TGTGCCAGCAGCTTAGGTGGGGCGGGAACCCCCACAGATACGCAGTATTTT. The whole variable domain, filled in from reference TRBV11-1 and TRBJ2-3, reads EAEVAQSPRYKITEKSQAVAFWCDPISGHATLYWYRQILGQGPELLVQFQDESVVDDSQLPKDRFSAERLKGVDSTLKIQPAELGDSAMYLCASSLGGAGTPTDTQYFGPGTRLTVL.